This T cell receptor (beta chain) was captured in a study of spatial heterogeneity in lung cancer. For the study at large: Sequence detection consistently recorded a greater number of beta-chain than alpha-chain sequences. Study-wide results and limits: It was found that expanded intratumoral alpha and beta TCR counts tracked tumor mutation counts.

Time point indicated: sample taken at primary tumor resection. No cells were sorted before sequencing. The whole RNA sequenced was extracted from tumor, nontumor lung or frozen PBMC. At least ten counts were recorded for this clonotype. The antigen is unknown. Via MiXCR, TCRdb re-called the 5' RACE reads, giving one row per CDR3 protein. This sample carries some 5,000 distinct CDR3 sequences, around 7.7% of them seen once, and the ten largest clones take 30% to 35%. V gave up 7 bases and J gave up 1 base, with 16 bases separating them. CDR1 MNHNS and CDR2 SASEGT come from the germline V gene. This CDR3 is 15 amino acids long.

This receptor was identified in a female donor with early-stage non-small cell lung cancer. V usage is TRBV6-1 and J usage is TRBJ1-1; TRBD1 might be the D (6 bases). The sample consisted of lung tumor tissue, taken at surgery. The chain's CDR3 is CASNPQGGGNTEAFF. DNA for the CDR3: TGTGCCAGCAACCCGCAAGGGGGGGGGAACACTGAAGCTTTCTTT.